This TCR beta chain is drawn from a study of spatial heterogeneity in lung cancer. Across the study: There were consistently more beta-chain sequences detected than alpha-chain sequences.

This clonotype was observed at least ten times. Its target is unknown. Study outcomes and limitations: Among blood samples, ubiquitous expanded tumor TCRs appeared more at resection than at follow-up.

TCR cDNA molecules were tagged individually, and each one carried a unique molecular identifier. One entry per CDR3 protein, called by TCRdb with MiXCR from the 5' RACE reads. The sample includes around 40,000 distinct CDR3 sequences, around 5.8% of them seen just once. Time point denoted: sample taken at primary tumor resection. The study sequenced unsorted whole RNA from tumor, nontumor lung or frozen PBMC. Samples were obtained from some 72 donors, all untreated early-stage non-small cell lung cancer patients. This CDR3 is built from 15 residues. Germline CDR1 WNHNN, CDR2 SYGVQD (reference sequence). The V segment lost 6 bases and the J segment 4 bases; nucleotides outside the gene matches: 5.

This sequence joins TRBV10-1 and TRBJ2-2; 10 bases line up with TRBD1. This clonotype originated in a male donor with early-stage non-small cell lung cancer. Material: PBMCs, obtained at surgery. The CDR3 DNA follows: TGCGCCAGCAGCTTGGGGACAGGGGCCACCGGGGAGCTGTTTTTT. It translates to CASSLGTGATGELFF.